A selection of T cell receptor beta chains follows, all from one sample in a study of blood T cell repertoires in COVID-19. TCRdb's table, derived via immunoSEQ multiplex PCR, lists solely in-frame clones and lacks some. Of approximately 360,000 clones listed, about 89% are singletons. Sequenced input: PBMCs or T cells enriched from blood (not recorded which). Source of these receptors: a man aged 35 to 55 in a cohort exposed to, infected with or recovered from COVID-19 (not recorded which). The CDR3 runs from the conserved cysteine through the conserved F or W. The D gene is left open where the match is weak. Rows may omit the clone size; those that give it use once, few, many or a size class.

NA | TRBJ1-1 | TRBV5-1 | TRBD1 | TGCGCCAGCAGCTTGAGAGGGGGCGGTGGGACTGAAGCTTTCTTT | CASSLRGGGGTEAFF
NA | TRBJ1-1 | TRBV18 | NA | TGTGCCAGCTCACCACGGGCCTTATCGAACACTGAAGCTTTCTTT | CASSPRALSNTEAFF
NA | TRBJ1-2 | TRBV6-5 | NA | TGTGCCAGCAGCGAGACACCCTATGGCTACACCTTC | CASSETPYGYTF
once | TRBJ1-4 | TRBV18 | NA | TGTGCCAGCTCAACTGCAACTAATGAAAAACTGTTTTTT | CASSTATNEKLFF
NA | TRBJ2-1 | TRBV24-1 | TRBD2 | TGTGCCACCAGTGATTCTCCCCATAGCGGGAGGGGCTCCTACAATGAGCAGTTCTTC | CATSDSPHSGRGSYNEQFF
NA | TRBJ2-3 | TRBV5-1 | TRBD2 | TGCGCCAGCAGCCCTAGCGGCCCTAGCACAGATACGCAGTATTTT | CASSPSGPSTDTQYF
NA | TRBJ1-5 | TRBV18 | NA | TGTGCCAGCTCACCATCCGGGACTGGGCAGCCCCAGCATTTT | CASSPSGTGQPQHF
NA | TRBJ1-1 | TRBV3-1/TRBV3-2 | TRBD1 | TGTGCCAGCAGCCAGGGGGACAGGGGGCTTACTGAAGCTTTCTTT | CASSQGDRGLTEAFF
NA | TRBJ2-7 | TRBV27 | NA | TGTGCCAGCAGTTTATACGCACAGGGTTCCTACGAGCAGTACTTC | CASSLYAQGSYEQYF
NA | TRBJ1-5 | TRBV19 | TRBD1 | TGTGCCAGTAGTATGACACAGGGGGAGGGACAGCCCCAGCATTTT | CASSMTQGEGQPQHF
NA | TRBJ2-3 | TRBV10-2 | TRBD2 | TGCGCCAGCACTCCCGATCTAGCGGCTAGCACAGATACGCAGTATTTT | CASTPDLAASTDTQYF
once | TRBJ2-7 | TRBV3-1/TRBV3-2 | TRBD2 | TGTGCCAGCAGCCAAGGGGGAGGGCCTAACTACGAGCAGTACTTC | CASSQGGGPNYEQYF
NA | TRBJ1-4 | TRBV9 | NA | TGTGCCAGCAGCGTCAGTGCAACTAATGAAAAACTGTTTTTT | CASSVSATNEKLFF
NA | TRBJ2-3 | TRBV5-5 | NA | TGTGCCAGCAGCTTCTCCGGGAGCCCACAGAATACGCAGTATTTT | CASSFSGSPQNTQYF
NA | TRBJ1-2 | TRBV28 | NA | TGTGCCAGCAGATTGACAGGAACAAACTATGGCTACACCTTC | CASRLTGTNYGYTF
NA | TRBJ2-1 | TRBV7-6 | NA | TGTGCCAGCAGCCCCCCCGGGAATGAGCAGTTCTTC | CASSPPGNEQFF
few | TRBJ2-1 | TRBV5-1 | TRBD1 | TGCGCCAGCAGCTTCATTCCTGACAGGGGGGGAAATGAGCAGTTCTTC | CASSFIPDRGGNEQFF
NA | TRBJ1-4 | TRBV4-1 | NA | TGCGCCAGCAGCCAAGATCTCGGGGGGTTCCAAAAACTGTTTTTT | CASSQDLGGFQKLFF
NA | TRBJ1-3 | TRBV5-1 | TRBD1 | TGCGCCAGCAGCCTAACAGGGGGTGACTCTGGAAACACCATATATTTT | CASSLTGGDSGNTIYF
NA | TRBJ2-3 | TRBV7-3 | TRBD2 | TGTGCCAGCAGTTCATACGGACTAGCGGGAGGGACAGATACGCAGTATTTT | CASSSYGLAGGTDTQYF
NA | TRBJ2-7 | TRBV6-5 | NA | TGTGCCAGCAGTTACGGGGCTCCCGTTCTCAACGAGCAGTACTTC | CASSYGAPVLNEQYF
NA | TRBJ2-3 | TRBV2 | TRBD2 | TGTGCCAGCAGTGCCCAGCGGGAGACAGATACGCAGTATTTT | CASSAQRETDTQYF
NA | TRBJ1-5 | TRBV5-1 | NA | TGCGCCAGCAGCTTGGGCGGTAATAGCAATCAGCCCCAGCATTTT | CASSLGGNSNQPQHF
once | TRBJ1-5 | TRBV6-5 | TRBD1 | TGTGCCAGCAGAACTCGACAGGGGAGACAGCCCCAGCATTTT | CASRTRQGRQPQHF
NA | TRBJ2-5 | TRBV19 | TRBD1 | TGTGCCACGGCGGCAGGGGGCCGGGAGACCCAGTACTTC | CATAAGGRETQYF
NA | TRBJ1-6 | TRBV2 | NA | TGTGCCAGCAGTGAAGCGCAGGGGCTTCCAAATTCACCCCTCCACTTT | CASSEAQGLPNSPLHF
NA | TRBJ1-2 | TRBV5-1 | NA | TGCGCCAGCAGCTTGGCCGGTGATGGCTACACCTTC | CASSLAGDGYTF
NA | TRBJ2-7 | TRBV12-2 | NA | TGTGCAAGTCGCCCGGGACATCCCTACGAGCAGTACTTC | CASRPGHPYEQYF
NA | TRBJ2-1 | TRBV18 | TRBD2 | TGTGCCAGCTCACCTACTAGCGGGACCAATGAGCAGTTCTTC | CASSPTSGTNEQFF
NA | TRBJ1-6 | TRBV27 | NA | TGTGCCAGCAGTAACAGGGTGGGTAATTCACCCCTCCACTTT | CASSNRVGNSPLHF